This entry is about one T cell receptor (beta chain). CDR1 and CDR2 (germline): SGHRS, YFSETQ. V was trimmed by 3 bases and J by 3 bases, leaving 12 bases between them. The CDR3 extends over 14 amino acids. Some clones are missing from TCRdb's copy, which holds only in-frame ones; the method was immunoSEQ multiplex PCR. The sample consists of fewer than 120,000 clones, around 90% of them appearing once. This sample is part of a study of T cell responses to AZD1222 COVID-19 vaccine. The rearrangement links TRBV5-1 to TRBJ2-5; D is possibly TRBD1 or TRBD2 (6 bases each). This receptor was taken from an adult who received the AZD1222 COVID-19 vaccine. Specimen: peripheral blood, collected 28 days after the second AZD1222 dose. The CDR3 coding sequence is TGCGCCAGCAGCTCCCCGGGGGCTGAAGAGACCCAGTACTTC. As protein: CASSSPGAEETQYF.